This TCR beta chain was identified during a study of blood T cell repertoires in COVID-19. For the study at large: Acute and convalescent COVID-19 specimens originated in the United States, Italy and Spain. PBMCs, B-cell-depleted T cells, or T cells were the source of the cDNA or gDNA that made up the material.

In the authors' methods: Amplification with reference gene primers provided the estimates of nucleated cell counts. The table came from immunoSEQ multiplex PCR; TCRdb's copy has only in-frame clones and leaves some out. D and trimming come from the DNA, and the V and J calls and clone size come from that table. This table has approximately 61,000 clones, around 77% appearing once. Germline V CDR1 and CDR2: MGHRA, YSYEKL. This CDR3 has 17 residues. J was trimmed by 5 bases and V by 0 bases; bases with no gene match: 9. The chain couples TRBV4-1 to TRBJ2-1, with 8 bases matching TRBD1. The specimen was peripheral blood. The clonotype comes from an elderly man with active or convalescent COVID-19. CDR3 residues: CASSQDKWQGANNEQFF. The DNA of the CDR3 is TGCGCCAGCAGCCAAGATAAGTGGCAGGGGGCTAACAATGAGCAGTTCTTC.